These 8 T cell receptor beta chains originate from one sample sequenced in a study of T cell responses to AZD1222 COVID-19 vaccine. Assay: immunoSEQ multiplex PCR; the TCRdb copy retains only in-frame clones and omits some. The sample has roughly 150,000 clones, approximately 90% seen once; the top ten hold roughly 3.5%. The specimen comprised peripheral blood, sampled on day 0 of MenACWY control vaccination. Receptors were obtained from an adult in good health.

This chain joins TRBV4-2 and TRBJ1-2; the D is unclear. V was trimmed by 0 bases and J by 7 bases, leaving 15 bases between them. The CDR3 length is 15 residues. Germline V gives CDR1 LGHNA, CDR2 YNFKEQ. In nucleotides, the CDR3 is TGTGCCAGCAGCCAAGAATGGCAGACCCTATTTGGCTACACCTTC. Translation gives CASSQEWQTLFGYTF.

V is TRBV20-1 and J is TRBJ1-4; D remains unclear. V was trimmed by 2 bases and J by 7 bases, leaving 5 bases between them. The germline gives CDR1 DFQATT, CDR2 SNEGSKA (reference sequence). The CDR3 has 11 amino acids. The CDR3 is CSARFAEKLFF. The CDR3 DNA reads TGCAGTGCTAGATTCGCTGAAAAACTGTTTTTT.

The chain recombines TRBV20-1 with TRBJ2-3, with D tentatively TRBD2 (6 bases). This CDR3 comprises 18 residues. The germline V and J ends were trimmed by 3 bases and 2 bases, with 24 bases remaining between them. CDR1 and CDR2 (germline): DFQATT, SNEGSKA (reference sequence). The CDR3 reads CSASSPPGVVKTTDTQYF. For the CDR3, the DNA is TGCAGTGCTAGTTCGCCCCCGGGGGTTGTCAAGACCACAGATACGCAGTATTTT.

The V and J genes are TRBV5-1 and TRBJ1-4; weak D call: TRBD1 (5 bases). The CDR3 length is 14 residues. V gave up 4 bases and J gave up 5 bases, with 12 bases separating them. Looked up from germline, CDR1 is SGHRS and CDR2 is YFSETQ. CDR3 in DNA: TGCGCCAGCAGCCCCCAGGGCGCCAATGAAAAACTGTTTTTT. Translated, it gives CASSPQGANEKLFF.

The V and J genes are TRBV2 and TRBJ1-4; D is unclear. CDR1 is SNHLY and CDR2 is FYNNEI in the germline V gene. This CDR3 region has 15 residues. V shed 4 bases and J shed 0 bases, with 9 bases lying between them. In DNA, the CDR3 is TGTGCCAGCAGTGGGGCGTTTACAACTAATGAAAAACTGTTTTTT. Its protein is CASSGAFTTNEKLFF.

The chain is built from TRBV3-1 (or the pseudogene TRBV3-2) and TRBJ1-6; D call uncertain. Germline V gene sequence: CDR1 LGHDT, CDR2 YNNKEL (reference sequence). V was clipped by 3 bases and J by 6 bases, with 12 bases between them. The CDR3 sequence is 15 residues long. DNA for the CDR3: TGTGCCAGCAGCCACACGGCCAACCTTAATTCACCCCTCCACTTT. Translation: CASSHTANLNSPLHF.

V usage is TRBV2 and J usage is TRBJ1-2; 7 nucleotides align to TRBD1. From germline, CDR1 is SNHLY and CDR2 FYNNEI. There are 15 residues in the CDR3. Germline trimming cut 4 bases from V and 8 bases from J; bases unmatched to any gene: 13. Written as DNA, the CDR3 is TGTGCCAGCAGTGTTACTTGGGCGACAGGGAAAGGCTACACCTTC. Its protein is CASSVTWATGKGYTF.

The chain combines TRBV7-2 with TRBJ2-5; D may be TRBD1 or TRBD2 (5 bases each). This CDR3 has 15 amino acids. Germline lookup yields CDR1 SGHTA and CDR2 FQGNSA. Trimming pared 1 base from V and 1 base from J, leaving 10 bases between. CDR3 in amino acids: CASSLGGTGQETQYF. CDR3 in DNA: TGTGCCAGCAGCTTAGGGGGGACGGGCCAAGAGACCCAGTACTTC.